A selection of T cell receptor beta chains follows, all from one sample in a study of technical replicates of blood from a handful of donors. The protocol was immunoSEQ multiplex PCR, while the TCRdb copy is restricted to in-frame clones and leaves out a portion. The repertoire holds tens of thousands of clones, with more than 95% as singletons. The sample taken for sequencing was T cells isolated from PBMCs. The receptors stem from a human donor in good health. Both conserved end residues are part of each CDR3. A D gene is named only where the DNA matches it firmly.

>TRBJ2-3|TRBD2|TRBV28|19
TGTGCCAGCAGTGGCATCTCTAGCGGGACTCCCAACCTCGTAGATACGCAGTATTTT
CASSGISSGTPNLVDTQYF
>TRBJ2-2|NA|TRBV6-4|15
TGTGCCAGCAGTGACTCGACAGGGAACACCGGGGAGCTGTTTTTT
CASSDSTGNTGELFF
>TRBJ2-3|TRBD2|TRBV9|15
TGTGCCAGCAGCGTAGCTAGCGGGAGAGCGGATACGCAGTATTTT
CASSVASGRADTQYF
>TRBJ1-2|NA|TRBV2|15
TGTGCCAGCACCCTAAGGACAGCGCCCCGGGATGGCTACACCTTC
CASTLRTAPRDGYTF
>TRBJ2-5|NA|TRBV5-1|13
TGCGCCAGCAGCAGGGAGAACCAAGAGACCCAGTACTTC
CASSRENQETQYF
>TRBJ2-5|TRBD2|TRBV9|14
TGTGCCAGCAGCGGACGGGACTATTGGGAGACCCAGTACTTC
CASSGRDYWETQYF
>TRBJ1-2|NA|TRBV5-4|15
TGTGCCAGCGGGGGGACGAGGACCGTCGACTGGGGCTACACCTTC
CASGGTRTVDWGYTF
>TRBJ2-7|NA|TRBV10-2|11
TGCGCCAGCAGGGGAGCCTACGAGCAGTACTTC
CASRGAYEQYF
>TRBJ1-3|NA|TRBV5-4|14
TGTGCCAGCAGCCAACGGGACTCTGGAAACACCATATATTTT
CASSQRDSGNTIYF
>TRBJ2-7|NA|TRBV7-9|12
TGTGCCAGCAGTCGGGACTCTAGGTCCCAGTACTTC
CASSRDSRSQYF
>TRBJ2-4|TRBD2|TRBV4-1|19
TGCGCCAGCAGCCCCTGGACTAGCGGGAGGGCCGTTTCCAAAAACATTCAGTACTTC
CASSPWTSGRAVSKNIQYF
>TRBJ1-2|NA|TRBV6-5|13
TGTGCCAGCGCCCCCAGCGGGTTCTATGGCTACACCTTC
CASAPSGFYGYTF
>TRBJ2-3|NA|TRBV6-5|14
TGTGCCAGCAGTTCTACAGGGAGCACAGATACGCAGTATTTT
CASSSTGSTDTQYF
>TRBJ1-1|NA|TRBV2|14
TGTGCCAGCAGTGATAGAGGGGGAAGCACTGAAGCTTTCTTT
CASSDRGGSTEAFF